This T cell receptor beta chain was recovered during a study of blood T cell repertoires in COVID-19 (dated by TCRdb to the early 2020s). For the wider study: Samples covering the acute and convalescent phases of COVID-19 were provided by collaborators in the United States, Italy and Spain. The prospective study material was composed of cDNA or gDNA derived from T cells, B-cell-depleted T cells, or PBMCs. Deeply sampled blood TCRbeta repertoires from subjects exposed to, actively infected with, or recovered from COVID-19 were included in the dataset. The repertoires were made available in a free public database intended to serve as a resource for research on the immune response to SARS-CoV-2. The samples were drawn from the first 160 participants of the ongoing ImmuneRACE study and from 950 to 1,500 subjects provided by 6 global collaborators. A de-identified subject ID, COVID-19 status, age in years and sex were almost always included in the sample metadata. Where available, HLA class I and class II types were taken from metadata supplied by the sample provider and were not determined by assay-based typing.

General findings and caveats noted by the study authors: How much clinical and demographic metadata was included differed by source and by participant, and the metadata was provided uncurated.

Whole blood was collected in K2EDTA tubes by collaborating institutions according to the institutions' own protocols. For TCRbeta analysis, collaborator samples were shipped as frozen whole blood, as isolated PBMCs, or as DNA extracted from either sample type. The CDR3, from cysteine to phenylalanine, totals 15 residues. Of all the DNA, just the CDR3 is kept, 45 bases in frame from base 1. V is pruned by 5 bases and J by 8 bases, leaving 8 bases of the junction without a gene match. CDR1 and CDR2 are read off the germline V gene (reference sequence) as LNHDA and SQIVND. As to this clone: What antigen it recognizes has not been identified. Base qualities were left out, and no much larger clone turns up one base away.

TCRbeta CDR3 regions were amplified from genomic DNA using the immunoSEQ Assay, a bias-controlled multiplex PCR. Regarding the original processing steps: The number of nucleated cells in each sample was estimated from the amplification of reference gene primers within the assay. To quantify the absolute abundance of each unique TCRbeta CDR3 rearrangement, sequence reads were collapsed and filtered. For each sample, productive Simpson clonality was calculated by taking the square root of Simpson's diversity index across productive rearrangements. In its TCRdb copy, this immuneACCESS table keeps in-frame sequences only and misses some clones. Where compared with another copy, unresolved V genes explain less than half of these, and the others have no known cause. For V, J and clone size, that table is used; D and trimming come from the DNA. In this sample the table shows 55,000 to 70,000 clones, approximately 89% of which occur a single time. The leading ten clones occupy 6% to 8.5% of the sample.

The sample taken for sequencing was peripheral blood. Recombination connected TRBV19 to TRBJ2-1, and TRBD2 matches 11 of the central bases. This clonotype was obtained from a man between 60 and 75 years old with acute or convalescent COVID-19. The DNA reads TGTGCCAGTAGTCCCAGTAGCGGGGGGGCGGATGAGCAGTTCTTC. The translation is CASSPSSGGADEQFF.